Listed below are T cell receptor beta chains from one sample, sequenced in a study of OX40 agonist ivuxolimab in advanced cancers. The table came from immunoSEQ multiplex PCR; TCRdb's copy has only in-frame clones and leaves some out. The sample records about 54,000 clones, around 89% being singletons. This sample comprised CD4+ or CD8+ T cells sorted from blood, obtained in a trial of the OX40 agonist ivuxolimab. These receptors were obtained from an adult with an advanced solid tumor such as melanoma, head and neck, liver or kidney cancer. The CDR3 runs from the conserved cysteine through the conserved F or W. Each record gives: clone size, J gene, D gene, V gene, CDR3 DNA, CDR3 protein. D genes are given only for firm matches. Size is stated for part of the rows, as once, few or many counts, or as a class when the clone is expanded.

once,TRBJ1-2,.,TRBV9,TGTGCCAGCAGCGTCCAGTTTTCTAACTATGGCTACACCTTC,CASSVQFSNYGYTF
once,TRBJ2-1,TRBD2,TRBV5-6,TGTGCCAGCAGCCCGACTAGCGGGTGGGTCGGGGAGCAGTTCTTC,CASSPTSGWVGEQFF
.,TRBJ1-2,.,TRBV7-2,TGTGCCAGCAGCGCAGACGTTAGCTATGGCTACACCTTC,CASSADVSYGYTF
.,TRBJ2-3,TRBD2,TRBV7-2,TGTGCCAGCAGCTTAGCCGAGAGCGGGGGGGACGGTTGGACAGATACGCAGTATTTT,CASSLAESGGDGWTDTQYF
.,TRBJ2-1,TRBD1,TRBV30,TGTGCCTGGAGCTCGGGACAGCCGAATGAGCAGTTCTTC,CAWSSGQPNEQFF
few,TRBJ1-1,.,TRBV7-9,TGTGCCAGCAGCTTACGACGGATGATGAACACTGAAGCTTTCTTT,CASSLRRMMNTEAFF
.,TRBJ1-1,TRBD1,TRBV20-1,TGCAGTGCTAGGGGGGACAGGGAAGCTTTCTTT,CSARGDREAFF
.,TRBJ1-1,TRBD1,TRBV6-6,TGTGCCAGCAGGTCCGCCACAGGGGTGAGGACTGAAGCTTTCTTT,CASRSATGVRTEAFF
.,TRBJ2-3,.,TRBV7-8,TGTGCCAGCAGCACGACAGGGAGGGCAGATACGCAGTATTTT,CASSTTGRADTQYF
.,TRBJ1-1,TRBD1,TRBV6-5,TGTGCCAGCAGTTACTCGACAGGGAGAGGCGCTGAAGCTTTCTTT,CASSYSTGRGAEAFF
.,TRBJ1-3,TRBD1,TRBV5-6,TGTGCCAGCAGTTTCCGTAAAAGACAGGGGAGTAACACCATATATTTT,CASSFRKRQGSNTIYF
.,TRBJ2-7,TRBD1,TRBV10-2,TGCGCCAGCAGGGAGCCGGGACAGGGGTACGAGCAGTACTTC,CASREPGQGYEQYF
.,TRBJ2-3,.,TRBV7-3,TGTGCCAGCAGTACGACGGGGGAGACAGATACGCAGTATTTT,CASSTTGETDTQYF
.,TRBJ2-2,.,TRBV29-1,TGCAGCGTAGGATCAGACAGGCACGGCGGGGAGCTGTTTTTT,CSVGSDRHGGELFF
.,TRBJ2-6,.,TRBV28,TGTGCCAGCAGTTTAAGGGGTTCTGGGGCCAACGTCCTGACTTTC,CASSLRGSGANVLTF
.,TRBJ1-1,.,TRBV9,TGTGCCAGCAGCGTAGGACAGAGAAACACTGAAGCTTTCTTT,CASSVGQRNTEAFF
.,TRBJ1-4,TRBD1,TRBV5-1,TGCGCCAGCAGCATCCAGGGGGCGTCTGATGAAAAACTGTTTTTT,CASSIQGASDEKLFF
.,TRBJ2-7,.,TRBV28,TGTGCCAGCAGTTTATTCCCCCCGGCGGTGGAACCTATGGAGCAGTACTTC,CASSLFPPAVEPMEQYF
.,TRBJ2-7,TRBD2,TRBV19,TGTGCCAGTAGTATATGGGGGACTAGCGGGAGAACCTACGAGCAGTACTTC,CASSIWGTSGRTYEQYF
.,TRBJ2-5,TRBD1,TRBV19,TGTGCCAGTAGTGGGTGGACAGGGGGGTTCGAGACCCAGTACTTC,CASSGWTGGFETQYF
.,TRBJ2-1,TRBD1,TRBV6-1,TGTGCCAGCAGTCAGGGGACAGGGTGGGTCTTC,CASSQGTGWVF
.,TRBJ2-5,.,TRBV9,TGTGCCAGCAGCGTTGGGGGCCAAAGGGAGACCCAGTACTTC,CASSVGGQRETQYF
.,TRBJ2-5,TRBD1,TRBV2,TGTGCCAGCAGAGAGACACCGGGACAGAGCCAAGAGACCCAGTACTTC,CASRETPGQSQETQYF
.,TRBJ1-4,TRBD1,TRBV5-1,TGCGCCAGCAGCTCCACAGGGGCAACTAATGAAAAACTGTTTTTT,CASSSTGATNEKLFF
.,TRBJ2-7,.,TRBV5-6,TGTGCCAGCAGCCGGGCCGGCAACTCCTACGAGCAGTACTTC,CASSRAGNSYEQYF
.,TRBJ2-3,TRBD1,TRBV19,TGTGCCAGTAGTCCACAGGACAGGGGAGAAGATACGCAGTATTTT,CASSPQDRGEDTQYF
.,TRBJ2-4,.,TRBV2,TGTGCCAGCAACTTGGGCAAACAACTAGCCAAAAACATTCAGTACTTC,CASNLGKQLAKNIQYF
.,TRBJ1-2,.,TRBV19,TGTGCCAGTAGTGTCACACAGGTACAAGCTAACTATGGCTACACCTTC,CASSVTQVQANYGYTF
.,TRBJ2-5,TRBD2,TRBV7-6,TGTGCCAGCAGCTTAGCGGCCCCCGGGACTACACAGACCCAGTACTTC,CASSLAAPGTTQTQYF
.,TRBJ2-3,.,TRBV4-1,TGCGCCAGCAGCCAAGTCGAATTAGCGACAGATACGCAGTATTTT,CASSQVELATDTQYF
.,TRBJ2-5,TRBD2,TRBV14,TGTGCCAGCAGCAGATTATGGGCGGGAGGACTTAAAGAGACCCAGTACTTC,CASSRLWAGGLKETQYF
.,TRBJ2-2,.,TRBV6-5,TGTGCCAGCCGGTCGGGGGCTGGCGGGGAGCTGTTTTTT,CASRSGAGGELFF
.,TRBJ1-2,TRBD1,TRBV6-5,TGTGCCAGCAGGAAACAGGGGACTAACTATGGCTACACCTTC,CASRKQGTNYGYTF
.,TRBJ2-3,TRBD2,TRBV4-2,TGTGCCAGCAGCCAAGCCGGGACTAGCGCCGTTGGAGATACGCAGTATTTT,CASSQAGTSAVGDTQYF
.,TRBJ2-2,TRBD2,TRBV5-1,TGCGCCAGCAGCCGGACTAGCGGGATGGCACTGAACACCGGGGAGCTGTTTTTT,CASSRTSGMALNTGELFF
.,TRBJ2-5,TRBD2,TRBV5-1,TGCGCCAGCAGCGGGGGGAGGGCCGCAGAGACCCAGTACTTC,CASSGGRAAETQYF
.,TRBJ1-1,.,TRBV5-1,TGCGCCAGCAGCTTTTCACAGAAGGCAGGGACTGAAGCTTTCTTT,CASSFSQKAGTEAFF
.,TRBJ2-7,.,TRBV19,TGTGCCAGTAGTATTGGGGGGAACCCTTTCTACGAGCAGTACTTC,CASSIGGNPFYEQYF
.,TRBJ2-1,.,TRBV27,TGTGCCAGCACCTCCGGAGCGAATAAAAGGAATGAGCAGTTCTTC,CASTSGANKRNEQFF
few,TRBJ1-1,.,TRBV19,TGTGCCAGTAGTCCACAGGTGAACACTGAAGCTTTCTTT,CASSPQVNTEAFF
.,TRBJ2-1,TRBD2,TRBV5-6,TGTGCCAGCAGCTTGCGGGGGGGCCGGGAGCAGTTCTTC,CASSLRGGREQFF
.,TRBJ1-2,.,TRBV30,TGTGCCTGGAGTGTATCGGGCAGCCTTAACTATGGCTACACCTTC,CAWSVSGSLNYGYTF
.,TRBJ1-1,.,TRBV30,TGTGCCTGGAGTCAGGGTACCACTGAAGCTTTCTTT,CAWSQGTTEAFF
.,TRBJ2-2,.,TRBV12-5,TGTGCTAGTGGTCGCTCAATCGGGGAGCTGTTTTTT,CASGRSIGELFF
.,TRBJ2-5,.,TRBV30,TGTGCCTGGACTGGGTTTGGACAAGAGACCCAGTACTTC,CAWTGFGQETQYF
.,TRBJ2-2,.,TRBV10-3,TGTGCCATCAGTGAGCGATCGAACACCGGGGAGCTGTTTTTT,CAISERSNTGELFF
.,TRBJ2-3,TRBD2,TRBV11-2,TGTGCCAGCAGTAAGCGGGAGACGGATACGCAGTATTTT,CASSKRETDTQYF
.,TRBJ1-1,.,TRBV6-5,TGTGCCAGCAGTTACGACAGACTGAACACTGAAGCTTTCTTT,CASSYDRLNTEAFF
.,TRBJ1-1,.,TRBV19,TGTGCCAGTAGTATCTCCCAGGGACTACTCACTGAAGCTTTCTTT,CASSISQGLLTEAFF
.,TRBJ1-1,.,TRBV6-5,TGTGCCAGCAGTCCCGAAGGGGCGACGAACACTGAAGCTTTCTTT,CASSPEGATNTEAFF
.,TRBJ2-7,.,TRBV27,TGTGCCAGCAGCCCTCTGGTGGGGTACGAGCAGTACTTC,CASSPLVGYEQYF
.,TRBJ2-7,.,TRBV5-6,TGTGCCAGCAGCTTGGGCGACTTCTCCGAGCAGTACTTC,CASSLGDFSEQYF
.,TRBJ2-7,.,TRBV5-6,TGTGCCAGCAGCTTGTTGACTAGGAGCTCCTACGAGCAGTACTTC,CASSLLTRSSYEQYF